Listed here are 29 T cell receptor beta chains from one sample, sequenced in a study of blood T cell repertoires in COVID-19. The protocol was immunoSEQ multiplex PCR, while the TCRdb copy is restricted to in-frame clones and leaves out a portion. Of about 180,000 clones listed, approximately 85% were seen once; the top ten hold approximately 9.4%. Specimen: peripheral blood. The receptor source for this set is a woman older than 75 with acute or convalescent COVID-19.

This clone was detected a few times. The chain combines TRBV9 with TRBJ1-3; 7 positions agree with TRBD1. The V segment lost 4 bases and the J segment 0 bases; nucleotides outside the gene matches: 7. This CDR3 has 16 amino acids. Germline CDR1 and CDR2: SGDLS and YYNGEE. Here the CDR3 reads CASSLTGTVSGNTIYF. The DNA for the CDR3 is TGTGCCAGCAGCTTGACCGGGACAGTCTCTGGAAACACCATATATTTT.

This chain links TRBV2 with TRBJ2-1; 8 nucleotides align to TRBD2. The J segment lost 0 bases and the V segment lost 6 bases, leaving 4 bases of the junction unmatched. The length of the CDR3 is 15 residues. CDR1 and CDR2 (germline): SNHLY, FYNNEI. The chain's CDR3 is CASSRGGSSYNEQFF. The CDR3, as DNA: TGTGCCAGCAGCCGGGGGGGGAGCTCCTACAATGAGCAGTTCTTC.

This sequence joins TRBV5-4 and TRBJ2-5; 7 nucleotides agree with TRBD1. V lost 4 bases and J lost 5; bases outside the gene matches: 8. Germline V CDR1 and CDR2: SGHNT, YYREEE (reference sequence). The CDR3 consists of 14 residues. The CDR3: CASSLTGSEETQYF. The CDR3 nucleotides read TGTGCCAGCAGCCTGACAGGGTCGGAGGAGACCCAGTACTTC.

Worth noting for this clone: Since a much larger clone is just one base distant, this may be a read error. The V gene is TRBV28, the J gene TRBJ1-2, with 10 nucleotides matching TRBD1. V was pared by 6 bases and J by 2 bases, with 3 bases of the junction left unmatched. The CDR3 runs to 14 residues. Germline lookup yields CDR1 MDHEN and CDR2 SYDVKM. Here the CDR3 reads CASSSGQGNYGYTF. CDR3 DNA: TGTGCCAGCAGCTCGGGACAGGGGAACTATGGCTACACCTTC.

Of note for this clone: A much more abundant neighbour one base away suggests this may be a read error. The gene calls are TRBV5-6 and TRBJ2-3; no clear D gene. Germline V lookup: CDR1 SGHDT, CDR2 YYEEEE. V was cut by 1 base and J by 5 bases, with 2 bases left in between. The CDR3 contains 11 residues. The CDR3 loop is CASSLLDTQYF. CDR3 DNA: TGTGCCAGCAGCTTGCTAGATACGCAGTATTTT.

The chain links TRBV25-1 to TRBJ2-5, with 7 bases matching TRBD2. Germline trimming cut 0 bases from V and 2 bases from J; bases unmatched to any gene: 3. There are 15 residues in the CDR3. Germline values: CDR1 MGHDK, CDR2 SYGVNS. The CDR3 region is CASSEYSGRQETQYF. CDR3 DNA sequence: TGTGCCAGCAGTGAATATTCCGGGAGGCAAGAGACCCAGTACTTC.

The CDR3, as DNA: TGTGCCAGCAGCGGACTACAGGGTTCCAATGAGCAGTTCTTC. It yields the protein CASSGLQGSNEQFF. This chain links TRBV9 with TRBJ2-1, with TRBD1 as a possible D gene (6 bases). Germline V gene sequence: CDR1 SGDLS, CDR2 YYNGEE. CDR3 length: 14 amino acids. With 3 bases removed from V and 6 bases from J, the gap between germline ends came to 13 bases.

The rearrangement links TRBV7-8 to TRBJ1-1; D call uncertain. The CDR3 is 12 residues long. CDR1 and CDR2 from the germline V gene are SGHVS and FQNEAQ. V was clipped by 5 bases and J by 0 bases, with 4 bases between them. The CDR3 spells CASSHMNTEAFF. As DNA, the CDR3 is TGTGCCAGCAGCCACATGAACACTGAAGCTTTCTTT.

The V and J genes are TRBV19 and TRBJ1-1, with D perhaps TRBD1 (5 bases). CDR1 is LNHDA and CDR2 is SQIVND in the germline V gene (reference sequence). The CDR3 has 13 amino acids. V gave up 11 bases and J gave up 4 bases, with 17 bases separating them. The CDR3 coding sequence is TGTGCCTCTACGGGGGATCTAAGCACTGAAGCTTTCTTT. As protein: CASTGDLSTEAFF.

This chain joins TRBV19 and TRBJ1-5; no clear D. There are 13 residues in the CDR3. Germline-derived CDR1 and CDR2 are LNHDA and SQIVND (reference sequence). V gave up 11 bases and J gave up 4 bases, with 15 bases separating them. The chain's CDR3 is CAVSWADNQPQHF. CDR3 in DNA: TGTGCCGTTTCCTGGGCAGATAATCAGCCCCAGCATTTT. The whole variable domain, filled in from reference TRBV19 and TRBJ1-5, reads DGGITQSPKYLFRKEGQNVTLSCEQNLNHDAMYWYRQDPGQGLRLIYYSQIVNDFQKGDIAEGYSVSREKKESFPLTVTSAQKNPTAFYLCAVSWADNQPQHFGDGTRLSIL.

This chain uses TRBV19 with TRBJ1-1, with D maybe TRBD1 (5 bases). CDR1 LNHDA and CDR2 SQIVND come from the germline V gene (reference sequence). This CDR3 is 15 amino acids long. V shed 7 bases and J shed 0 bases, with 15 bases lying between them. CDR3 in amino acids: CASTRGEILNTEAFF. The CDR3 DNA is TGTGCCAGTACCCGGGGGGAAATATTGAACACTGAAGCTTTCTTT. The full variable domain, with the rest looked up from reference TRBV19 and TRBJ1-1, is DGGITQSPKYLFRKEGQNVTLSCEQNLNHDAMYWYRQDPGQGLRLIYYSQIVNDFQKGDIAEGYSVSREKKESFPLTVTSAQKNPTAFYLCASTRGEILNTEAFFGQGTRLTVV.

The chain recombines TRBV7-8 with TRBJ2-6; no definite D call. The CDR3 is made up of 13 amino acids. V was trimmed by 3 bases and J by 3 bases, leaving 3 bases between them. Looked up from germline, CDR1 is SGHVS and CDR2 is FQNEAQ. CDR3 loop: CASSFRGANVLTF. Written as DNA, the CDR3 is TGTGCCAGCAGCTTTCGTGGGGCCAACGTCCTGACTTTC.

This clone appeared once. The chain carries TRBV5-1 and TRBJ1-1, with no clear D. V lost 4 bases and J 3 bases, leaving 16 bases between the germline ends. Germline V CDR1 and CDR2: SGHRS, YFSETQ. This CDR3 has 15 amino acids. CDR3 residues: CASSVDGRRDTEAFF. CDR3 nucleotides: TGCGCCAGCAGCGTTGACGGGAGGAGAGACACTGAAGCTTTCTTT.

CDR3 sequence reads: CASSLRRPSGRGETQYF. CDR3 bases: TGTGCCAGCAGTTTAAGGCGGCCTAGCGGGAGAGGGGAGACCCAGTACTTC. The chain carries TRBV27 and TRBJ2-5, with 10 bases that match TRBD2. This CDR3 region has 17 residues. Germline V CDR1 and CDR2: MNHEY, SMNVEV (reference sequence). V was clipped by 2 bases and J by 5 bases; unmatched bases: 11.

CDR3 loop: CASSFGEVAGKETQYF. In DNA, the CDR3 is TGTGCCAGCAGCTTCGGGGAGGTAGCGGGTAAAGAGACCCAGTACTTC. The chain has TRBV5-6 and TRBJ2-5; TRBD2 matches 7 bases. V was clipped by 2 bases and J by 3 bases; unmatched bases: 10. CDR1 and CDR2 (germline): SGHDT, YYEEEE. The CDR3 has 16 residues.

This clone was recorded a few times. The rearrangement links TRBV10-3 to TRBJ1-2, with a possible D match to TRBD1 (5 bases). Germline CDR1 and CDR2: ENHRY and SYGVKD. V lost 3 bases, J lost 7 bases, and 9 bases lay in between. This CDR3 has 12 residues. CDR3 residues: CAISDREGGYTF. CDR3 nucleotide sequence: TGTGCCATCAGTGACAGGGAGGGTGGCTACACCTTC.

The V and J genes are TRBV2 and TRBJ2-7; the match to TRBD2 covers 9 bases. The CDR3 sequence is 14 residues long. J gave up 6 bases and V 6 bases, and 9 bases lay outside the gene matches. Germline values: CDR1 SNHLY, CDR2 FYNNEI. Here the CDR3 reads CASSPGLAGREQYF. The CDR3 DNA sequence: TGTGCCAGCAGCCCGGGGCTAGCGGGACGCGAGCAGTACTTC.

The gene calls are TRBV4-1 and TRBJ1-1; no clear D. Trimming pared 3 bases from V and 0 bases from J, leaving 11 bases between. The V gene's germline CDR1 is MGHRA and CDR2 YSYEKL. The CDR3 is 15 residues long. Here the CDR3 reads CASSHPAGLNTEAFF. The DNA for the CDR3 is TGCGCCAGCAGCCACCCGGCGGGCCTGAACACTGAAGCTTTCTTT.

This chain connects TRBV12-5 to TRBJ1-6, with TRBD1 identical over 9 bases. The germline gives CDR1 LGHNT, CDR2 FRNRAP. This CDR3 has 15 amino acids. J lost 5 bases, V lost 5 bases, and 4 bases had no gene match. In nucleotides, the CDR3 is TGTGCTAGTGGTCCCGGGACAGGGAATAATTCACCCCTCCACTTT. Translating gives CASGPGTGNNSPLHF. Full variable domain (missing parts from reference TRBV12-5 and TRBJ1-6): DARVTQTPRHKVTEMGQEVTMRCQPILGHNTVFWYRQTMMQGLELLAYFRNRAPLDDSGMPKDRFSAEMPDATLATLKIQPSEPRDSAVYFCASGPGTGNNSPLHFGNGTRLTVT.

This clone has a single count. The chain links TRBV27 to TRBJ1-2, with TRBD1 matching over 8 bases. V lost 6 bases, J lost 0 bases, and 3 bases stayed unmatched. CDR3 size: 14 residues. Per the germline V gene, CDR1 is MNHEY and CDR2 is SMNVEV (reference sequence). CDR3: CASRRQGSNYGYTF. In DNA form, the CDR3 reads TGTGCCAGCAGGAGACAGGGGTCTAACTATGGCTACACCTTC.

J is TRBJ1-5 and V is TRBV10-1, with 7 nucleotides matching TRBD1. Germline lookup yields CDR1 WNHNN and CDR2 SYGVQD (reference sequence). The CDR3 has 15 residues. The V gene end was trimmed by 7 bases and the J gene end by 0 bases; junction bases not matched to a gene: 6. CDR3 sequence: CASTQGQLSNQPQHF. For the CDR3, the DNA is TGCGCCAGCACCCAGGGACAGCTTAGCAATCAGCCCCAGCATTTT.

CDR3 sequence reads: CASSQDPGTSGNTIYF. The CDR3 DNA is TGTGCCAGCAGCCAAGATCCAGGGACTTCTGGAAACACCATATATTTT. The rearrangement links TRBV4-2 to TRBJ1-3, with D possibly TRBD1 on 5 matching bases. V lost 0 bases, J lost 1 base, and 10 bases lay in between. The germline gives CDR1 LGHNA, CDR2 YNFKEQ. The CDR3 runs 16 residues.

V and J are TRBV5-6 and TRBJ2-1, with 9 bases lining up with TRBD2. The CDR3 sequence is 15 residues long. After removal of 2 bases from V and 7 bases from J, the junction contained 7 bases not matched to a gene. The germline V gene has CDR1 SGHDT and CDR2 YYEEEE. CDR3 sequence: CASSFPSGKGNEQFF. CDR3 nucleotides: TGTGCCAGCAGCTTCCCTAGCGGGAAGGGAAATGAGCAGTTCTTC.

This chain uses TRBV3-1 (or the pseudogene TRBV3-2) with TRBJ2-7; a weak D match, TRBD2 (6 bases). The germline gives CDR1 LGHDT, CDR2 YNNKEL (reference sequence). Between the trimmed V and J ends, which lost 1 base and 0 bases, there was a span of 13 bases. This CDR3 has 16 amino acids. CDR3 sequence: CASSQGLAKSSYEQYF. DNA for the CDR3: TGTGCCAGCAGCCAAGGGCTAGCGAAGAGCTCCTACGAGCAGTACTTC.

V is TRBV9 and J is TRBJ2-6; a weak D match, TRBD2 (5 bases). The CDR3 is 18 amino acids. From germline, CDR1 is SGDLS and CDR2 YYNGEE. V lost 0 bases, J lost 0 bases, and 13 bases lay in between. The CDR3 DNA is TGTGCCAGCAGCGTAGCTACGGTAGGGAGCTCTGGGGCCAACGTCCTGACTTTC. Its protein product is CASSVATVGSSGANVLTF.

The chain carries TRBV5-4 and TRBJ2-1, with D possibly matching TRBD1 (6 bases). The V and J ends lost 5 bases and 0 bases respectively, with 9 bases between them. Germline loops: CDR1 SGHNT, CDR2 YYREEE (reference sequence). CDR3 length equals 14 residues. The CDR3 DNA reads as TGTGCCAGCAGGGGGGCCCGCTCCTACAATGAGCAGTTCTTC. Protein sequence: CASRGARSYNEQFF.

Here the CDR3 DNA reads TGTGCCAGCGGATACCTAGCGGGAGTTGGAGTGGGCTACAATGAGCAGTTCTTC. Its protein is CASGYLAGVGVGYNEQFF. The V and J genes are TRBV3-1 (or the pseudogene TRBV3-2) and TRBJ2-1, with 10 bases lining up with TRBD2. CDR1 is LGHDT and CDR2 is YNNKEL in the germline V gene (reference sequence). V lost 8 bases and J lost 3; bases outside the gene matches: 16. CDR3 length: 18 residues.

The rearrangement joins TRBV19 to TRBJ1-5; D gene ambiguous. This CDR3 contains 18 residues. With 5 bases removed from V and 2 bases from J, the gap between germline ends came to 22 bases. The germline V gene has CDR1 LNHDA and CDR2 SQIVND (reference sequence). The CDR3 loop is CASSPREGAQAGNQPQHF. CDR3 nucleotide sequence: TGTGCCAGTAGTCCACGAGAGGGTGCCCAAGCGGGCAATCAGCCCCAGCATTTT.

The rearrangement joins TRBV10-3 to TRBJ1-5; D might be TRBD1 (5 bases). The length of the CDR3 is 15 residues. The germline gives CDR1 ENHRY, CDR2 SYGVKD. V gave up 6 bases and J gave up 3 bases, with 15 bases separating them. CDR3 sequence reads: CAISAAGRLNQPQHF. The CDR3 coding sequence is TGTGCCATCAGCGCCGCAGGGCGGCTCAATCAGCCCCAGCATTTT.